A selection of T cell receptor beta chains follows, all from one sample in a study of CD8+ T cells in alopecia areata. TCRdb's table, derived via immunoSEQ multiplex PCR, lists solely in-frame clones and lacks some. The table shows 150,000 to 200,000 clones, with around 71% occurring only once. Sequencing was performed on CD8+ T cells sorted from blood, taken at week 0. These receptors came from a human donor with alopecia areata. Both conserved end residues are part of each CDR3. D genes are given only for firm matches. The size entry is marked missing in some rows and otherwise reads once, few, many or a size class.

J gene,D gene,V gene,clone size,CDR3 length,CDR3 protein,CDR3 DNA
TRBJ2-7,.,TRBV9,once,14,CASSVRTTDYEQYF,TGTGCCAGCAGCGTGAGAACCACCGACTACGAGCAGTACTTC
TRBJ1-2,.,TRBV29-1,.,12,CSVPKGRSGYTF,TGCAGCGTCCCAAAAGGGAGATCGGGCTACACCTTC
TRBJ2-1,TRBD1,TRBV25-1,few,15,CASSEGQSSYNEQFF,TGTGCCAGCAGTGAGGGACAGAGCTCCTACAATGAGCAGTTCTTC
TRBJ2-1,TRBD1,TRBV15,once,13,CATSRNRGDEQFF,TGTGCCACCAGCAGAAACAGGGGCGATGAGCAGTTCTTC
TRBJ2-7,.,TRBV15,.,15,CATSRGVGRSYEQYF,TGTGCCACCAGCAGAGGGGTGGGCAGGAGTTACGAGCAGTACTTC
TRBJ1-5,.,TRBV6-5,.,15,CASTPHRDSNQPQHF,TGTGCCAGCACCCCACACAGGGATAGCAATCAGCCCCAGCATTTT
TRBJ2-2,TRBD1,TRBV9,.,15,CASSKGQGAGGELFF,TGTGCCAGCAGCAAAGGACAGGGGGCCGGCGGGGAGCTGTTTTTT
TRBJ1-1,.,TRBV21-1,few,18,CATASQGRLSTPTTEAFF,TGTGCCACAGCTTCACAGGGCCGTTTATCGACCCCGACCACTGAAGCTTTCTTT
TRBJ1-1,.,TRBV4-1,.,15,CASSQGPRAGEGAFF,TGCGCCAGCAGCCAAGGTCCGAGGGCAGGGGAAGGAGCTTTCTTT
TRBJ1-1,.,TRBV7-2,.,13,CASSFSGARAAFF,TGTGCCAGCAGCTTTTCGGGGGCGAGGGCAGCTTTCTTT
TRBJ2-1,TRBD2,TRBV13,few,13,CASGLAGYNEQFF,TGTGCCAGCGGCCTAGCGGGCTACAATGAGCAGTTCTTC
TRBJ2-7,.,TRBV29-1,.,17,CSVVHRGSTRDGYEQYF,TGCAGCGTTGTTCATCGAGGATCGACTAGGGACGGGTACGAGCAGTACTTC
TRBJ2-7,.,TRBV5-6,.,12,CASSNPGYEQYF,TGTGCCAGCAGCAACCCTGGCTACGAGCAGTACTTC
TRBJ2-7,.,TRBV5-6,.,14,CASSLGREGDEQYF,TGTGCCAGCAGCTTGGGCAGGGAAGGCGACGAGCAGTACTTC
TRBJ1-1,.,TRBV30,few,12,CAWSVQATEAFF,TGTGCCTGGAGTGTACAGGCCACTGAAGCTTTCTTT
TRBJ2-1,TRBD2,TRBV29-1,.,16,CSGCARRGGLGNEQFF,TGCAGCGGATGCGCGCGGCGGGGGGGCTTAGGTAATGAGCAGTTCTTC
TRBJ2-1,.,TRBV7-6,.,16,CASSPPSGKSYNEQFF,TGTGCCAGCAGCCCCCCCAGCGGTAAATCCTACAATGAGCAGTTCTTC
TRBJ2-7,TRBD2,TRBV19,few,13,CASSTSGGYEQYF,TGTGCCAGTAGTACTAGCGGGGGTTACGAGCAGTACTTC
TRBJ2-5,.,TRBV28,.,14,CASSPTGSGETQYF,TGTGCCAGCAGCCCAACAGGGTCTGGAGAGACCCAGTACTTC
TRBJ1-2,.,TRBV27,.,12,CASSQGNYGYTF,TGTGCCAGTTCACAGGGCAACTATGGCTACACCTTC
TRBJ2-7,.,TRBV5-1,.,11,CASSSTYEQYF,TGCGCCAGCAGCTCAACTTACGAGCAGTACTTC
TRBJ2-5,.,TRBV13,few,13,CASSFAAEETQYF,TGTGCCAGCAGTTTTGCCGCGGAAGAGACCCAGTACTTC
TRBJ2-1,.,TRBV13,.,15,CASSLGSLGKNEQFF,TGTGCCAGCAGCTTAGGGTCTCTAGGAAAAAATGAGCAGTTCTTC
TRBJ2-3,.,TRBV27,.,14,CASSSGLGIDTQYF,TGTGCCAGCAGTTCGGGACTCGGGATAGATACGCAGTATTTT
TRBJ2-7,TRBD2,TRBV5-6,.,16,CASSEPGGAKGYEQYF,TGTGCCAGCAGCGAACCCGGGGGGGCCAAGGGCTACGAGCAGTACTTC
TRBJ2-7,.,TRBV7-8,.,16,CASSLGETILAYEQYF,TGTGCCAGCAGCTTGGGCGAGACTATCCTCGCCTACGAGCAGTACTTC
TRBJ1-1,.,TRBV30,.,11,CAWSVVTEAFF,TGTGCCTGGAGTGTCGTGACTGAAGCTTTCTTT
TRBJ1-6,TRBD1,TRBV5-6,.,14,CASSAGTGNSPLHF,TGTGCCAGCAGCGCCGGGACAGGGAATTCACCCCTCCACTTT
TRBJ1-5,.,TRBV6-6,.,14,CASSTRGVNQPQHF,TGTGCCAGCAGTACCCGGGGGGTTAATCAGCCCCAGCATTTT
TRBJ1-5,.,TRBV27,.,14,CASSRGAPNQPQHF,TGTGCCAGCAGTCGAGGGGCCCCTAATCAGCCCCAGCATTTT
TRBJ2-3,TRBD1,TRBV28,few,15,CASSQDRGMIDTQYF,TGTGCCAGCTCTCAGGACAGGGGTATGATAGATACGCAGTATTTT
TRBJ1-5,.,TRBV10-3,few,14,CAISEGRGNQPQHF,TGTGCCATCAGTGAGGGCAGGGGCAATCAGCCCCAGCATTTT
TRBJ1-2,.,TRBV12-5,.,14,CASGLDRDFVGYTF,TGTGCTAGTGGTTTGGACCGGGACTTCGTGGGCTACACCTTC
TRBJ2-7,.,TRBV6-5,.,14,CASSYSVPHYEQYF,TGTGCCAGCAGTTACTCGGTCCCCCACTACGAGCAGTACTTC
TRBJ2-3,TRBD2,TRBV5-1,.,15,CASAPGLGDGNTQYF,TGCGCCAGCGCGCCGGGACTAGGGGATGGAAATACGCAGTATTTT
TRBJ1-6,.,TRBV7-9,few,14,CASSLERFNSPLHF,TGTGCCAGCAGCTTAGAACGTTTTAATTCACCCCTCCACTTT
TRBJ1-1,.,TRBV19,.,15,CASSMGQGLYPEAFF,TGTGCCAGTAGTATGGGGCAGGGGCTTTATCCTGAAGCTTTCTTT
TRBJ1-2,.,TRBV29-1,few,8,CSVYGYTF,TGCAGCGTCTATGGCTACACCTTC
TRBJ2-5,.,TRBV7-8,.,12,CASSLRGETQYF,TGTGCCAGCAGCCTCCGGGGAGAGACCCAGTACTTC
TRBJ2-7,.,TRBV6-5,.,11,CASREAHEQYF,TGTGCCAGCAGGGAGGCCCACGAGCAGTACTTC
TRBJ1-4,.,TRBV4-1,.,11,CASSQAGKLFF,TGCGCCAGCAGCCAAGCCGGAAAACTGTTTTTT
TRBJ2-7,TRBD1,TRBV15,few,15,CATSSRQGGDYEQYF,TGTGCCACCAGCAGCCGACAGGGTGGGGACTACGAGCAGTACTTC
TRBJ2-5,.,TRBV7-2,.,15,CASSLAGGVQETQYF,TGTGCCAGCAGCTTAGCGGGGGGAGTACAAGAGACCCAGTACTTC
TRBJ1-5,TRBD1,TRBV25-1,.,18,CASSAPGQGKGSNQPQHF,TGTGCCAGCAGTGCCCCGGGACAGGGGAAGGGTAGCAATCAGCCCCAGCATTTT
TRBJ1-2,.,TRBV2,.,13,CASSASENYGYTF,TGTGCCAGCAGTGCGTCAGAGAACTATGGCTACACCTTC
TRBJ2-7,.,TRBV2,.,16,CASSEALRFRAYEQYF,TGTGCCAGCAGTGAAGCCCTAAGATTTCGGGCTTACGAGCAGTACTTC
TRBJ2-4,.,TRBV7-9,.,12,CASSLGLNIQYF,TGTGCCAGCAGCTTGGGGTTAAACATTCAGTACTTC
TRBJ2-3,.,TRBV23-1,.,16,CASSQFSPCLTSTQYF,TGCGCCAGCAGTCAATTCTCCCCTTGCCTGACTAGTACGCAGTATTTT
TRBJ1-2,TRBD1,TRBV10-3,.,16,CAISKFTGDSNYGYTF,TGTGCCATCAGCAAATTCACAGGGGACTCTAACTATGGCTACACCTTC
TRBJ2-5,TRBD2,TRBV6-6,.,16,CASSYLTAGVPETQYF,TGTGCCAGCAGTTACTTGACAGCGGGAGTCCCGGAGACCCAGTACTTC
TRBJ2-5,TRBD2,TRBV9,.,16,CASSEAVRTSGETQYF,TGTGCCAGCAGCGAGGCAGTAAGGACTAGCGGCGAGACCCAGTACTTC
TRBJ1-5,TRBD1,TRBV9,.,14,CASSPGGRLQPQHF,TGTGCCAGCAGCCCAGGGGGAAGGCTTCAGCCCCAGCATTTT
TRBJ1-2,.,TRBV6-5,few,12,CASRSDHYGYTF,TGTGCCAGCCGCTCAGACCACTATGGCTACACCTTC
TRBJ2-4,.,TRBV7-8,.,15,CASSNLAVAKNIQYF,TGTGCCAGCAGCAACCTGGCTGTGGCTAAAAACATTCAGTACTTC
TRBJ2-7,.,TRBV5-6,.,13,CASSRGSSYEQYF,TGTGCCAGCAGTCGCGGTAGCTCCTACGAGCAGTACTTC
TRBJ2-2,.,TRBV6-1,few,13,CASSETSTGELFF,TGTGCCAGCAGTGAAACGAGCACCGGGGAGCTGTTTTTT
TRBJ2-7,TRBD1,TRBV29-1,.,13,CSILTGDGYEQYF,TGCAGCATCCTCACAGGGGACGGATACGAGCAGTACTTC
TRBJ2-3,.,TRBV7-3,.,13,CASSALGSDTQYF,TGTGCCAGCAGCGCTTTAGGTTCAGATACGCAGTATTTT
TRBJ2-5,TRBD1,TRBV7-6,.,14,CASSLDRGQETQYF,TGTGCCAGCAGCTTAGACAGGGGGCAAGAGACCCAGTACTTC